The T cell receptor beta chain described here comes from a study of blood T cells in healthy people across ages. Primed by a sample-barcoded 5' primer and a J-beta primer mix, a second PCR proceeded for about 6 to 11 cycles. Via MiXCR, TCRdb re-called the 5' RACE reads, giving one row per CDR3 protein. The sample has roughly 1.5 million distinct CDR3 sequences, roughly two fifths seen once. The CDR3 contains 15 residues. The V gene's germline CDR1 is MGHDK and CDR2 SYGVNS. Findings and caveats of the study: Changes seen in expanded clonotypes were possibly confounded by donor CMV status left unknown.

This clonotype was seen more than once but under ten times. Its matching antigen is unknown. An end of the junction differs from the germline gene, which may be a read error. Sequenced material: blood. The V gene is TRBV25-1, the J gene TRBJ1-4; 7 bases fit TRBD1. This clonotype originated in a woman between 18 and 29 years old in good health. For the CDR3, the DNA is TGTGCCAGTAGTGCCGGACAGGCAACTAATGAAAAACTGTTTTTT. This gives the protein CASSAGQATNEKLFF.